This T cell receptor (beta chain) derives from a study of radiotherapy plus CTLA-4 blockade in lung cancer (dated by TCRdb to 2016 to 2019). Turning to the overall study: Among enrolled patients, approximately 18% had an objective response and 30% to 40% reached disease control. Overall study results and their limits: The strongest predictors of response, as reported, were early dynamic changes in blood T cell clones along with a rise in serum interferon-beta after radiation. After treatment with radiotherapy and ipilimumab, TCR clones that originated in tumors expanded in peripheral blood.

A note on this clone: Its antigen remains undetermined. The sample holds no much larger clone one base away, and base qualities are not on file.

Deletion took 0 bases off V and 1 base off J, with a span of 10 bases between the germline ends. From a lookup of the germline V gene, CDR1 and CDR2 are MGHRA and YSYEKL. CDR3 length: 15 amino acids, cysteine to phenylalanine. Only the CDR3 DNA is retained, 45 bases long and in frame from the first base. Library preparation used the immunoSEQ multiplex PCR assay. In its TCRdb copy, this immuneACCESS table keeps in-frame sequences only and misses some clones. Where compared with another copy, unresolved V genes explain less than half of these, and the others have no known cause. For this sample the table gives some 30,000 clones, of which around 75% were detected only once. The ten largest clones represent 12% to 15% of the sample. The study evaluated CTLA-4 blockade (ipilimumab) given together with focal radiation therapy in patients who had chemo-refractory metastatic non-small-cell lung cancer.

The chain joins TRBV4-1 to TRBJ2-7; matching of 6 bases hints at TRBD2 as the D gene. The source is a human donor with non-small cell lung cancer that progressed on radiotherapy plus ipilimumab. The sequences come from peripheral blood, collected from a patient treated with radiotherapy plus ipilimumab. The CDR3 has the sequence CASSQEEGKSYEQYF. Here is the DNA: TGCGCCAGCAGCCAAGAGGAGGGAAAGTCCTACGAGCAGTACTTC.